This T cell receptor (beta chain) was found in a study of cytomegalovirus exposure and HLA in healthy donors. On this clone itself: Its target is not known.

This CDR3 has 14 residues. Germline loops: CDR1 SGHRS, CDR2 YFSETQ. Germline trimming cut 5 bases from V and 4 bases from J; bases unmatched to any gene: 2. Researchers ran the PCR with 60 Vbeta and 13 Jbeta primers. This table comes from immunoSEQ multiplex PCR, and its TCRdb copy is limited to in-frame clones, with some not included. The sample lists roughly 110,000 clones, about 70% seen once, with 4.8% in the top ten. Overall study findings and caveats: The study put under 200 TCR beta chains on its list as cytomegalovirus-associated. In vitro experiments confirmed that a few CMV-associated chains were specific for CMV antigens. Solely CMV serostatus was available to characterize immune exposure. 87-base-pair reads could not separate some V segments, including TRBV6-2 and TRBV6-3.

The chain couples TRBV5-1 to TRBJ2-1; 11 bases align to TRBD2. This clonotype was obtained from a young man in good health and CMV-seropositive. Sequencing was performed on PBMCs. The CDR3 loop reads CASSRTSGYNEQFF. CDR3 nucleotide sequence: TGCGCCAGCAGTAGGACTAGCGGGTACAATGAGCAGTTCTTC. The variable domain in full, with the rest retrieved from reference TRBV5-1 and TRBJ2-1, is KAGVTQTPRYLIKTRGQQVTLSCSPISGHRSVSWYQQTPGQGLQFLFEYFSETQRNKGNFPGRFSGRQFSNSRSEMNVSTLELGDSALYLCASSRTSGYNEQFFGPGTRLTVL.